This T cell receptor (beta chain) was identified in a study of identical twins. MiXCR, run by TCRdb on the 5' RACE reads, gives a single entry per CDR3 protein. The profile shows approximately 230,000 distinct CDR3 sequences, over 5% of them singletons. Findings and caveats of the study: Monozygotic twins shared more out-of-frame TCR alpha than recombination models predicted. For cord blood, abundant beta clonotypes had fewer insertions, unlike memory repertoires, which showed none.

This clonotype appeared many times. The target antigen is unknown. CDR1 and CDR2 (germline): MNHNS, SASEGT. This CDR3 has 14 residues. The J segment lost 7 bases and the V segment lost 5 bases, leaving 7 bases of the junction unmatched. These records were also assigned to another study, of T cells expressing NK-cell markers. Per that study: From sorted CD3+CD56+NKG2C+, CD3+CD56+NKG2C- and CD3+CD56-NKG2C+ T cells came the TCR beta repertoires. Dominant NKG2C+ clonotypes accounted for roughly 1.0-7.0% of CD8+ T cells in six or seven donors.

This chain links TRBV6-1 with TRBJ2-1, with TRBD1 identical over 8 bases. The sample taken for sequencing was CD8+ T cells sorted from blood. The origin of this receptor is a woman aged 18 to 35 in good health. The CDR3 region has the DNA TGTGCCAGCAGTCCATCCAGGACAGGGAATGAGCAGTTCTTC. Translating gives CASSPSRTGNEQFF.